The 9 T cell receptor beta chains below all came from one sample that was sequenced in a study of cytomegalovirus exposure and HLA in healthy donors. This PCR relied on a set of 60 Vbeta primers and 13 Jbeta primers. Here immunoSEQ multiplex PCR was the method, and the copy in TCRdb shows in-frame clones only, minus some. The sample lists about 190,000 clones, approximately 90% occurring once. Specimen: PBMCs. The origin of the receptors is a boy aged 2 to 10 in good health and CMV-seronegative.

CDR3 sequence: CASSDQRGNTIYF. The DNA of the CDR3 is TGTGCCAGCAGCGACCAGCGAGGAAACACCATATATTTT. This chain connects TRBV9 to TRBJ1-3; no clear D gene. The germline gives CDR1 SGDLS, CDR2 YYNGEE. The CDR3 loop spans 13 amino acids. Between the trimmed V and J ends, which lost 3 bases and 4 bases, there was a span of 8 bases.

This chain links TRBV5-6 with TRBJ2-5; 12 nucleotides agree with TRBD1. There are 15 residues in the CDR3. Germline V lookup: CDR1 SGHDT, CDR2 YYEEEE. With 2 bases clipped from V and 3 bases from J, the junction kept 2 bases outside the gene matches. CDR3 loop: CASSFGTGGKETQYF. Here the CDR3 DNA reads TGTGCCAGCAGCTTCGGGACAGGGGGCAAAGAGACCCAGTACTTC.

The rearrangement links TRBV5-1 to TRBJ2-5; 8 bases agree with TRBD1. The better agreement between TRBJ2-7 and the DNA end casts doubt on the J call. CDR1 and CDR2 (germline): SGHRS, YFSETQ. The CDR3 is 15 amino acids. This CDR3 reads CASSLSGGAKSEQYF. The CDR3 nucleotides read TGCGCCAGCAGCTTATCAGGGGGCGCAAAGTCCGAGCAGTACTTC.

The V gene is TRBV19, the J gene TRBJ2-1; 12 nucleotides agree with TRBD2. This CDR3 has 13 residues. The germline CDR1 and CDR2 sequences are LNHDA and SQIVND (reference sequence). V dropped 9 bases and J dropped 7; count of bases not matched to a gene: 4. The CDR3 is CASRLAGANEQFF. CDR3 DNA sequence: TGTGCCAGCCGACTAGCGGGAGCTAATGAGCAGTTCTTC. The full variable domain, rest sourced from reference TRBV19 and TRBJ2-1, is DGGITQSPKYLFRKEGQNVTLSCEQNLNHDAMYWYRQDPGQGLRLIYYSQIVNDFQKGDIAEGYSVSREKKESFPLTVTSAQKNPTAFYLCASRLAGANEQFFGPGTRLTVL.

This clone was recorded only once. This chain connects TRBV28 to TRBJ1-5, with a weak D call TRBD1 (5 bases). V was shortened by 6 bases and J by 6 bases, with 15 bases between the two germline ends. This CDR3 comprises 14 residues. Germline V gene data show CDR1 as MDHEN and CDR2 as SYDVKM. DNA for the CDR3: TGTGCCAGCAGCCTGGCAGGGCAGTCTCAGCCCCAGCATTTT. This encodes CASSLAGQSQPQHF.

This chain uses TRBV5-5 with TRBJ2-4; possible D gene TRBD2, 5 bases. The CDR3 totals 18 residues. Germline V gene sequence: CDR1 SGHKS, CDR2 YYEKEE (reference sequence). V lost 2 bases, J lost 0 bases, and 18 bases lay in between. The CDR3 loop reads CASSFLPSGGLAKNIQYF. The CDR3 region has the DNA TGTGCCAGCAGCTTCCTCCCATCCGGAGGACTAGCCAAAAACATTCAGTACTTC.

The V and J genes are TRBV11-3 and TRBJ1-1; TRBD1 might be the D (5 bases). The germline V and J ends were trimmed by 4 bases and 3 bases, with 12 bases remaining between them. Germline CDR1 is SGHNT and CDR2 is YENEEA. The CDR3 runs to 14 residues. The CDR3 bases are TGTGCCAGCAGCTCCTGGGGCGACGACACTGAAGCTTTCTTT. Translated: CASSSWGDDTEAFF. The variable domain in full, completed from reference TRBV11-3 and TRBJ1-1, reads EAGVVQSPRYKIIEKKQPVAFWCNPISGHNTLYWYLQNLGQGPELLIRYENEEAVDDSQLPKDRFSAERLKGVDSTLKIQPAELGDSAVYLCASSSWGDDTEAFFGQGTRLTVV.

This clone was recorded only once. The chain joins TRBV2 to TRBJ2-2; the match to TRBD1 covers 10 bases. Germline-derived CDR1 and CDR2 are SNHLY and FYNNEI. V shed 6 bases, J shed 5 bases, and the junction held 6 bases outside the gene matches. This CDR3 region has 15 residues. The CDR3 region has the DNA TGTGCCAGCAGGACAGGGGGCGCGAGGACCGGGGAGCTGTTTTTT. This sequence encodes CASRTGGARTGELFF.

The J gene is TRBJ2-1, the V gene TRBV7-9; TRBD2 matches 11 bases. Germline trimming cut 3 bases from V and 3 bases from J; bases unmatched to any gene: 4. Germline CDR1 SEHNR, CDR2 FQNEAQ (reference sequence). The length of the CDR3 is 16 residues. CDR3 loop: CASSFSGRALYNEQFF. As DNA, the CDR3 is TGTGCCAGCAGCTTTAGCGGGAGGGCCCTCTACAATGAGCAGTTCTTC.